One sample yielded the 20 T cell receptor beta chains listed below, sequenced in a study of OX40 agonist ivuxolimab in advanced cancers. Repertoires were generated with immunoSEQ multiplex PCR, while TCRdb's copy carries only in-frame clones and drops some. The sample records about 89,000 clones, 70% to 90% being singletons. Sequencing was performed on CD4+ or CD8+ T cells sorted from blood, taken in a trial of the OX40 agonist ivuxolimab. The source of these receptors is an adult with an advanced solid tumor such as melanoma, head and neck, liver or kidney cancer.

This clone has only one observation. The chain links TRBV23-1 to TRBJ1-1; a weak D match, TRBD1 (5 bases). TRBV23-1 is known as an ORF, though its function is uncertain. With 8 bases removed from V and 6 bases from J, the gap between germline ends came to 13 bases. The CDR3 runs to 12 residues. The CDR3 DNA reads TGCGCCAGCGTAATCGGGGGAGCTGAAGCTTTCTTT. Translated: CASVIGGAEAFF.

The chain has TRBV5-4 and TRBJ1-1; TRBD1 aligns across 12 bases. The CDR3 has 14 amino acids. V trimming: 4 bases; J trimming: 3 bases; junction bases outside the gene matches: 1. Germline V gives CDR1 SGHNT, CDR2 YYREEE (reference sequence). The CDR3, as DNA: TGTGCCAGCAGCAGGGACAGGGGGCACACTGAAGCTTTCTTT. Translation: CASSRDRGHTEAFF. The full variable domain, rest sourced from reference TRBV5-4 and TRBJ1-1, is ETGVTQSPTHLIKTRGQQVTLRCSSQSGHNTVSWYQQALGQGPQFIFQYYREEENGRGNFPPRFSGLQFPNYSSELNVNALELDDSALYLCASSRDRGHTEAFFGQGTRLTVV.

J is TRBJ1-4 and V is TRBV5-8, with unresolved D. CDR1 SGHTS and CDR2 YDEGEE come from the germline V gene. V was cut by 3 bases and J by 9 bases, with 12 bases left in between. This CDR3 is 13 amino acids long. The CDR3 DNA sequence: TGTGCCAGCAGCTATGTGGGGAGGAAAAAACTGTTTTTT. Protein sequence: CASSYVGRKKLFF.

In this sample, this clone turned up a few times. The chain links TRBV7-9 to TRBJ1-2; weak D call: TRBD1 (6 bases). V shed 4 bases and J shed 6 bases, with 15 bases lying between them. Germline V lookup: CDR1 SEHNR, CDR2 FQNEAQ (reference sequence). CDR3 length equals 14 residues. This CDR3 is CASSSTGSPDGYTF. CDR3 DNA: TGTGCCAGCAGCTCGACAGGTTCTCCCGATGGCTACACCTTC.

The V gene is TRBV10-3, the J gene TRBJ2-7; 7 bases line up with TRBD1. CDR1 ENHRY and CDR2 SYGVKD come from the germline V gene. CDR3 length: 15 amino acids. Trimming at V came to 4 bases and at J to 4 bases, leaving 10 bases not matched to a gene. Here the CDR3 DNA reads TGTGCCATCAGTGCCCCGTACAGGGGTAGATACGAGCAGTACTTC. Translating it yields CAISAPYRGRYEQYF.

CDR3 bases: TGTGCCAGCAGGAGGGACAGCCTTAATTCACCCCTCCACTTT. This encodes CASRRDSLNSPLHF. The V gene is TRBV6-5, the J gene TRBJ1-6; 7 positions match TRBD1. Trimming at V came to 6 bases and at J to 6 bases, leaving 5 bases not matched to a gene. The CDR3 spans 14 residues. The germline V gene has CDR1 MNHEY and CDR2 SVGAGI.

V and J are TRBV10-1 and TRBJ2-3, with 12 bases aligning to TRBD2. The CDR3 spans 18 residues. V lost 2 bases, J lost 3 bases, and 9 bases stayed unmatched. CDR1 is WNHNN and CDR2 is SYGVQD in the germline V gene (reference sequence). The CDR3 nucleotides are TGCGCCAGCAGTGAGGAGCCTAGCGGGGGGGGGAGGACAGATACGCAGTATTTT. It encodes CASSEEPSGGGRTDTQYF.

CDR3 DNA: TGTGCCAGCAGCTTAGTGGTCGGGAGCACAGATACGCAGTATTTT. This translates into CASSLVVGSTDTQYF. This chain uses TRBV11-2 with TRBJ2-3; unclear D gene. The CDR3 has 15 amino acids. Trimming took off 1 base at V and 0 bases at J, with 8 bases between the two ends. The V gene's germline CDR1 is SGHAT and CDR2 FQNNGV.

This chain joins TRBV19 and TRBJ1-5; the D gene is possibly TRBD1 (5 bases). V lost 4 bases and J lost 4, with 20 bases in between. CDR3 length equals 17 residues. Germline CDR1 LNHDA, CDR2 SQIVND (reference sequence). DNA of the CDR3: TGTGCCAGTAGTACCCCACCCGGGGCGGTGCGAAATCAGCCCCAGCATTTT. Amino acids: CASSTPPGAVRNQPQHF.

The chain has TRBV5-6 and TRBJ1-6; 7 bases map to TRBD1. The CDR3 spans 16 residues. Per the germline V gene, CDR1 is SGHDT and CDR2 is YYEEEE. Trimming took 2 bases from V and 3 from J; bases not matched to a gene: 5. CDR3 sequence reads: CASSFGGTVYNSPLHF. For the CDR3, the DNA is TGTGCCAGCAGCTTTGGGGGGACAGTCTATAATTCACCCCTCCACTTT.

Only a few counts were recorded for this clone. The chain uses TRBV7-9 and TRBJ2-7, with D possibly being TRBD2 (6 bases). The V gene's germline CDR1 is SEHNR and CDR2 FQNEAQ (reference sequence). The germline V and J ends were trimmed by 5 bases and 4 bases, with 12 bases remaining between them. The CDR3 loop spans 13 amino acids. CDR3 DNA sequence: TGTGCCAGCAGCGTCCCTAGCGAGTACGAGCAGTACTTC. It codes for CASSVPSEYEQYF.

V usage is TRBV18 and J usage is TRBJ2-1, with D perhaps matching TRBD1 (5 bases). The germline gives CDR1 KGHSH, CDR2 LQKENI. The CDR3 runs to 14 residues. The V and J ends lost 3 bases and 7 bases respectively, with 13 bases between them. The chain's CDR3 is CASSPDRGTNEQFF. CDR3 DNA sequence: TGTGCCAGCTCACCGGATAGGGGTACGAATGAGCAGTTCTTC.

The chain couples TRBV18 to TRBJ1-1; D is ambiguous. This CDR3 comprises 15 residues. Germline CDR1 reads KGHSH; CDR2 reads LQKENI. The V end was cut by 3 bases, the J end by 3 bases, with 14 bases between. CDR3 loop: CASSPPLSRDTEAFF. In DNA, the CDR3 is TGTGCCAGCTCACCCCCCTTATCGAGGGACACTGAAGCTTTCTTT.

This rearrangement joins TRBV6-5 to TRBJ1-1, with TRBD1 matching over 7 bases. The CDR3 contains 15 residues. V lost 6 bases to trimming and J lost 1 base; unmatched junction nucleotides: 8. CDR1 is MNHEY, CDR2 SVGAGI, per germline. CDR3 amino acids: CASRLRGGANTEAFF. The CDR3 DNA follows: TGTGCCAGCAGATTGCGAGGGGGCGCGAACACTGAAGCTTTCTTT.

The chain links TRBV14 to TRBJ2-5; 7 bases agree with TRBD2. The germline V gene encodes CDR1 SGHDN and CDR2 FVKESK. V shed 1 base and J 7 bases; nucleotides not matched to a gene: 6. CDR3 size: 14 residues. CDR3 bases: TGTGCCAGCAGCCAAGCATCGGGGGAGGGGACCCAGTACTTC. It specifies CASSQASGEGTQYF.

This clone was detected once. V gene TRBV7-9 combines with J gene TRBJ1-2; D perhaps matches TRBD1 (5 bases). The CDR3 is 15 amino acids. V lost 5 bases and J lost 2, with 15 bases in between. CDR1 and CDR2 (germline): SEHNR, FQNEAQ (reference sequence). CDR3 nucleotide sequence: TGTGCCAGCAGCCCCTTCCGGGACGGAAACTATGGCTACACCTTC. Encoded protein: CASSPFRDGNYGYTF.

The chain has TRBV6-1 and TRBJ1-5; 7 nucleotides align to TRBD1. In germline, CDR1 is MNHNS, CDR2 SASEGT. There are 14 residues in the CDR3. Trimming cost V 6 bases and J 4 bases; bases outside gene matches: 6. The CDR3 DNA reads TGTGCCAGCAGCGACAGGGCCCGAAATCAGCCCCAGCATTTT. Its translation: CASSDRARNQPQHF.

The V call is TRBV5-8, the J call TRBJ1-2; D gene ambiguous. This CDR3 spans 15 amino acids. V was cut by 4 bases and J by 4 bases, with 17 bases left in between. The germline CDR1 and CDR2 sequences are SGHTS and YDEGEE. CDR3 sequence: CASSHGRRALYGYTF. CDR3 in DNA: TGTGCCAGCAGCCACGGACGGCGGGCCCTCTATGGCTACACCTTC. Drawing the rest from reference TRBV5-8 and TRBJ1-2, the complete variable domain is EAGVTQSPTHLIKTRGQQATLRCSPISGHTSVYWYQQALGLGLQFLLWYDEGEERNRGNFPPRFSGRQFPNYSSELNVNALELEDSALYLCASSHGRRALYGYTFGSGTRLTVV.

The chain couples TRBV6-1 to TRBJ1-5; D perhaps matches TRBD1 (6 bases). The germline V and J ends were trimmed by 4 bases and 2 bases, with 15 bases remaining between them. This CDR3 region has 16 residues. CDR1 is MNHNS and CDR2 is SASEGT in the germline V gene. This chain's CDR3 is CASSGGHRTGNQPQHF. The CDR3 bases are TGTGCCAGCAGTGGGGGGCATCGGACAGGCAATCAGCCCCAGCATTTT.

V usage is TRBV5-6 and J usage is TRBJ1-2, with 9 bases fitting TRBD1. Germline lookup yields CDR1 SGHDT and CDR2 YYEEEE. Germline trimming cut 6 bases from V and 4 bases from J; bases unmatched to any gene: 7. This CDR3 comprises 14 residues. CDR3: CASILGQGPYGYTF. CDR3 nucleotides: TGTGCCAGCATACTCGGACAGGGGCCCTATGGCTACACCTTC.